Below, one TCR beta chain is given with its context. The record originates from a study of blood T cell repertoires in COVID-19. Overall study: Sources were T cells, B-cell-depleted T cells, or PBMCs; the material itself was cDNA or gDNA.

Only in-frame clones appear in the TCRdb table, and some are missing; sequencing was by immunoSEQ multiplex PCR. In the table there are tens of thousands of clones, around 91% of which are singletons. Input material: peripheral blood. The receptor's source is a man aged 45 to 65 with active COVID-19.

CDR3 bases: TGTGCCAGCAGCGCCGATCCGGGACAGGGGGCGGTTGGCTACACCTTC. Its protein is CASSADPGQGAVGYTF. The gene calls are TRBV9 and TRBJ1-2; TRBD1 matches 12 bases. The CDR3 loop spans 16 amino acids. The germline gives CDR1 SGDLS, CDR2 YYNGEE. The V and J ends lost 3 bases and 7 bases, in that order; junction bases with no gene match: 10.